These T cell receptor beta chains were read from a single sample in a study of CD8 T cells in ankylosing spondylitis. TCRdb re-called the 5' RACE reads with MiXCR, one entry per CDR3 protein. The sample includes some 85,000 distinct CDR3 sequences, roughly 9% seen only once; the top ten take approximately 30%. Sequences were obtained from blood, either unsorted or a sorted T cell fraction (not recorded which). Every receptor here comes from a male donor with ankylosing spondylitis. CDR3s include the opening cysteine and the closing phenylalanine or tryptophan. A D gene is named only where the DNA matches it firmly. Some rows have no size entry. The others give once, few or many, or a class for an expanded clone.

j_call | v_call | clone_size | d_call | cdr3_aa | cdr3_nt
TRBJ2-1 | TRBV19 | NA | TRBD2 | CASTRRLAGSKAYNEQFF | TGTGCCAGTACCCGGCGACTAGCGGGAAGTAAAGCCTACAATGAGCAGTTCTTC
TRBJ2-1 | TRBV7-9 | many | NA | CASSLIGSQDNEQFF | TGTGCCAGCAGCTTAATCGGGAGTCAGGACAATGAGCAGTTCTTC
TRBJ2-1 | TRBV20-1 | many | TRBD2 | CSARVWTSGDNEQFF | TGCAGTGCTAGAGTTTGGACTAGCGGGGACAATGAGCAGTTCTTC
TRBJ2-1 | TRBV29-1 | NA | TRBD2 | CSVLGLAGPGNNEQFF | TGCAGCGTACTCGGACTAGCGGGCCCTGGGAACAATGAGCAGTTCTTC
TRBJ2-3 | TRBV29-1 | many | NA | CSFRSDTQYF | TGCAGTTTCCGGAGTGACACGCAGTATTTT
TRBJ2-5 | TRBV3-1 | few | TRBD2 | CASSQDVAGLQETQYF | TGTGCCAGCAGCCAAGATGTAGCGGGGTTACAAGAGACCCAGTACTTC
TRBJ2-5 | TRBV7-9 | few | NA | CASSQSGDQETQYF | TGTGCCAGCAGCCAGAGCGGAGATCAAGAGACCCAGTACTTC
TRBJ2-1 | TRBV11-2 | many | NA | CASSWGRPDNEQFF | TGTGCCAGCAGCTGGGGACGACCGGACAATGAGCAGTTCTTC
TRBJ2-2 | TRBV5-6 | few | NA | CASSLGGTVGELFF | TGTGCCAGCAGCTTGGGCGGGACGGTCGGGGAGCTGTTTTTT
TRBJ1-4 | TRBV12-3/TRBV12-4 | many | NA | CASSFLSTNEKLFF | TGTGCCAGCAGTTTTTTGTCAACTAATGAAAAACTGTTTTTT
TRBJ2-3 | TRBV5-5 | many | NA | CASSFSGFISTDTQYF | TGTGCCAGCAGTTTCAGCGGATTTATCAGCACAGATACGCAGTATTTT
TRBJ2-7 | TRBV3-1 | NA | TRBD1 | CASSQPGQDSYEQYF | TGTGCCAGCAGCCAACCGGGACAGGACTCCTACGAGCAGTACTTC
TRBJ1-3 | TRBV7-9 | many | NA | CASSPPGSGNTIYF | TGTGCCAGCAGCCCCCCGGGCAGCGGAAACACCATATATTTT
TRBJ1-2 | TRBV20-1 | NA | NA | CSAEGGEDYGYTF | TGCAGTGCCGAGGGGGGGGAGGACTATGGCTACACCTTC
TRBJ1-2 | TRBV11-2 | many | TRBD1 | CASSLVGTGRSYGYTF | TGTGCCAGCAGCTTAGTTGGGACAGGGAGGAGCTATGGCTACACCTTC
TRBJ2-7 | TRBV5-1 | many | NA | CASSLTDRLYEQYF | TGCGCCAGCAGCTTGACGGACAGACTTTACGAGCAGTACTTC
TRBJ2-1 | TRBV20-1 | NA | NA | CSANYNEQFF | TGCAGTGCTAATTACAATGAGCAGTTCTTC
TRBJ2-1 | TRBV11-3 | NA | NA | CSSSPMSGLAVSFSYNEQFF | TGTTCCAGCAGCCCAATGTCAGGGCTAGCCGTATCCTTCTCCTACAATGAGCAGTTCTTC
TRBJ2-2 | TRBV13 | few | TRBD1 | CASSSRDRRSGELFF | TGTGCCAGCAGCTCTCGGGACAGGAGATCGGGGGAGCTGTTTTTT
TRBJ1-6 | TRBV12-3/TRBV12-4 | many | TRBD1 | CASSWTGESPLHF | TGTGCCAGCAGTTGGACAGGGGAATCACCCCTCCACTTT
TRBJ2-5 | TRBV10-3 | NA | NA | CAISPRDFQETQYF | TGTGCCATCAGCCCCCGGGACTTCCAAGAGACCCAGTACTTC
TRBJ2-1 | TRBV12-3/TRBV12-4 | NA | NA | CASSLVSLASFDEQFF | TGTGCCAGCAGTTTAGTTTCACTAGCAAGTTTCGATGAGCAGTTCTTC
TRBJ1-2 | TRBV9 | few | TRBD1 | CASSVFGQGYGYTF | TGTGCCAGCAGCGTATTCGGACAGGGCTATGGCTACACCTTC
TRBJ2-1 | TRBV2 | few | TRBD2 | CASSRTGGYNEQFF | TGTGCCAGCAGCCGCACGGGAGGGTACAATGAGCAGTTCTTC
TRBJ2-5 | TRBV7-8 | NA | NA | CASSLLGGGGGETQYF | TGTGCCAGCAGCTTACTAGGAGGGGGGGGAGGGGAGACCCAGTACTTC
TRBJ2-5 | TRBV2 | few | TRBD2 | CASGAGAAQETQYF | TGTGCCAGCGGGGCGGGAGCGGCCCAAGAGACCCAGTACTTC
TRBJ1-2 | TRBV7-8 | NA | TRBD1 | CASSTHRGDGYTF | TGTGCCAGCAGCACCCACAGGGGGGATGGCTACACCTTC
TRBJ2-1 | TRBV5-6 | NA | NA | CASSLGPINEQFF | TGTGCCAGCAGCTTGGGGCCGATCAATGAGCAGTTCTTC
TRBJ1-3 | TRBV7-9 | many | TRBD1 | CASSGSDRVGNTIYF | TGTGCCAGCAGCGGATCGGACAGGGTTGGAAACACCATATATTTT
TRBJ2-7 | TRBV14 | NA | TRBD2 | CASSQDQGTSGNNEQYF | TGTGCCAGCAGCCAAGATCAAGGGACTAGCGGGAACAACGAGCAGTACTTC
TRBJ2-7 | TRBV5-6 | many | TRBD2 | CASSLGGSHSYEQYF | TGTGCCAGCAGCCTGGGGGGGAGCCACTCCTACGAGCAGTACTTC
TRBJ1-3 | TRBV2 | few | NA | CASMVRQLVGNTIYF | TGTGCCAGCATGGTTCGGCAGCTCGTAGGAAACACCATATATTTT
TRBJ1-3 | TRBV29-1 | many | NA | CSAPGAGGNTIYF | TGCAGCGCCCCAGGGGCTGGGGGAAACACCATATATTTT
TRBJ1-3 | TRBV7-9 | many | NA | CASTPRIERNTIYF | TGTGCCAGCACCCCGAGGATTGAGAGAAACACCATATATTTT
TRBJ2-7 | TRBV3-1 | NA | NA | CASSQDNAPEQYF | TGTGCCAGCAGCCAAGACAACGCCCCCGAGCAGTACTTC
TRBJ2-3 | TRBV30 | few | TRBD2 | CAWSLAGLTDTQYF | TGTGCCTGGAGCCTAGCGGGCCTCACAGATACGCAGTATTTT
TRBJ1-1 | TRBV11-1 | many | NA | CASRPPSTGGVGSTEAFF | TGTGCCAGCAGACCTCCTTCAACGGGGGGCGTCGGATCTACTGAAGCTTTCTTT
TRBJ2-5 | TRBV11-2 | NA | NA | CASSLDRGWETQYF | TGTGCCAGCAGCTTAGACAGGGGCTGGGAGACCCAGTACTTC
TRBJ2-5 | TRBV5-6 | many | NA | CASSSGPRAQETQYF | TGTGCCAGCAGCTCGGGACCTCGGGCGCAAGAGACCCAGTACTTC
TRBJ2-1 | TRBV27 | NA | TRBD2 | CASRQLAVSYNEQFF | TGTGCCAGCAGACAACTAGCGGTTTCCTACAATGAGCAGTTCTTC
TRBJ2-5 | TRBV18 | NA | NA | CASLLEGDTEETQYF | TGTGCCAGCTTATTGGAGGGAGACACTGAAGAGACCCAGTACTTC
TRBJ2-3 | TRBV11-2 | many | NA | CASSLGSTDTQYF | TGTGCCAGCAGCTTAGGGTCTACAGATACGCAGTATTTT